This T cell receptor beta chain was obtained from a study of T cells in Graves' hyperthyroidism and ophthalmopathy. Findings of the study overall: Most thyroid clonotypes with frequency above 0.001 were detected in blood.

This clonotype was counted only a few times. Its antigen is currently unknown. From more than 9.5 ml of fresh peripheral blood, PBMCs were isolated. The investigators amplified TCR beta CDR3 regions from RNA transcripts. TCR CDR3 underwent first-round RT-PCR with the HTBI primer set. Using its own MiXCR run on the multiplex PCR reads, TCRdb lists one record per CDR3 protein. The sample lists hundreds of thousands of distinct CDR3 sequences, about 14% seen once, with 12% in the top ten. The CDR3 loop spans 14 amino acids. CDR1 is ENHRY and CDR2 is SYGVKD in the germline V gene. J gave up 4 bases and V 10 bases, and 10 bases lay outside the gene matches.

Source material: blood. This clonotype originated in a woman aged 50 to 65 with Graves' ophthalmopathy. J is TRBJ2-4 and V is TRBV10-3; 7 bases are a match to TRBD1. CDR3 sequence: CATSTGTEKNIQYF. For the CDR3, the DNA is TGTGCCACCTCCACCGGGACAGAGAAAAACATTCAGTACTTC.